This T cell receptor (beta chain) was sequenced during a study of OX40 agonist ivuxolimab in advanced cancers. For the wider study: Ivuxolimab was an agonistic, fully human IgG2 monoclonal antibody directed against OX40 (CD134), a costimulatory receptor. Intravenous ivuxolimab was administered to patients every 2 weeks at six dose levels: 0.01, 0.1, 0.3, 1.5, 3 and 10 mg/kg. Of the approximately 54 patients in dose escalation, some 20 had hepatocellular carcinoma, around 15 had melanoma, 9 had renal cell carcinoma and 9 had head and neck cancer. A male proportion of about 79% and a mean age of 60 years, ranging from 23 to 79, were recorded for the dose-escalation cohort. Prior anti-PD-1, anti-PD-L1 or anti-CTLA-4 therapy was permitted, and checkpoint inhibitors had been received by 30% to 40% of dose-escalation patients. Partial responses were achieved by three dose-escalation patients, of whom one had hepatocellular carcinoma and two had cutaneous melanoma. The purpose of peripheral TCRbeta sequencing was to test whether ivuxolimab changed TCR sequence diversity and led to clonal T-cell expansion. The paper covers the monotherapy dose-escalation part of the phase I ivuxolimab trial, which included N = 52 patients. General study outcomes and caveats: In the 0.1-3.0 mg/kg groups, partial responders were among the patients with the lowest normalized peripheral clonal expansion, particularly in CD8+ T cells. Low levels of normalized T-cell clonal expansion were also seen in some patients who did not respond. Which antigens the clonally expanded peripheral T cells were specific for was not determined. At doses of 0.1 to 3.0 mg/kg, clonal expansion of both CD4+ and CD8+ blood T cells was observed from baseline to week 6. After ivuxolimab, expanded clones were on average more numerous among CD8+ T cells than among CD4+ T cells.

On this clone itself: The antigen it binds to is not known. There are no base qualities to consult, and no much larger clone falls within one base.

For sequencing of the TCRbeta CDR3 region, genomic DNA was extracted from the sorted cells. TCRbeta CDR3 regions were sequenced using the immunoSEQ Assay. TCRdb mirrors the immuneACCESS table, restricted to in-frame sequences. Some clones are absent from its copies; in checked studies, under half trace to an unresolved V gene, and the reason for the others is unknown. The sample data list tens of thousands of clones, and roughly 89% of these were observed just once. Roughly 1% of the sample is taken by the ten largest. Reading the germline V gene gives CDR1 ENHRY and CDR2 SYGVKD. V is cut back by 5 bases and J by 6 bases, with 5 bases in the junction unmatched. From cysteine to phenylalanine, the CDR3 is 13 amino acids long. The sequence is cut down to CDR3 DNA, 39 bases in frame from base 1. The trial excluded patients who had a history of autoimmune disease or who were on systemic immunosuppression. Peripheral blood for TCR sequencing was drawn from every dose cohort at baseline, at cycle 4 day 1 and at cycle 7 day 1. Samples were obtained from an open-label, multicenter, first-in-human phase I dose-escalation trial of ivuxolimab. Adults with locally advanced or metastatic melanoma, renal cell, hepatocellular, or head and neck squamous cell carcinoma were enrolled in the trial. Before TCR sequencing, CD4+ T cells and CD8+ T cells from peripheral blood were sorted into separate populations.

The sample in question was CD4+ or CD8+ T cells sorted from blood, obtained in a trial of the OX40 agonist ivuxolimab. The V and J genes are TRBV10-3 and TRBJ2-7, with 9 bases matching TRBD2. This receptor was identified in an adult with an advanced solid tumor such as melanoma, head and neck, liver or kidney cancer. The CDR3 here reads CAISPSSGAEQYF. The DNA sequence is TGTGCCATCAGTCCCTCTAGCGGGGCCGAGCAGTACTTC.